The T cell receptor (beta chain) under discussion was sequenced for a study of beta chain features in type 1 diabetes. The collection from each donor was one heparinised blood draw averaging around 100 mL. Isolation of CD4+ naive, central memory, regulatory and stem cell-like memory cells was achieved by sorting via CD45RO/CCR7/CD25/CD127/CD95/CD27. Points from the study as a whole: TCRB CDR3s from Type 1 diabetes patients were moderately but significantly shorter in all four CD4+ subsets.

This clone has just a few counts. The antigen is undetermined. Sequenced material consisted of expressed TCRB transcripts (all of the isolated RNA was reverse transcribed). The protocol was immunoSEQ multiplex PCR, while the TCRdb copy is restricted to in-frame clones and leaves out a portion. The sample includes around 690,000 clones, 9.5% to 15% seen only once; the top ten take over 0.1%. Trimming shortened V by 0 bases and J by 7 bases, and 10 bases separated the two germline ends. CDR1 KGHSH and CDR2 LQKENI come from the germline V gene. The CDR3 extends over 14 amino acids. The sequence came from a man in his thirties or forties with type 1 diabetes. V usage is TRBV18 and J usage is TRBJ2-1, with D perhaps TRBD2 (5 bases). Sequenced: naive CD4+ T cells from blood. In DNA, the CDR3 is TGTGCCAGCTCACCACCGGTGACGGGGAATGAGCAGTTCTTC. Protein sequence: CASSPPVTGNEQFF.